The TCR beta chain under discussion was sequenced for a study of shared clonotypes between healthy human individuals. General observations from the study: Sampling used blood alone; tissue repertoires probably differ.

The CDR3 extends over 16 amino acids. Germline V gene data show CDR1 as SQVTM and CDR2 as ANQGSEA. With 4 bases clipped from V and 4 bases from J, the junction kept 11 bases outside the gene matches. Using immunoSEQ multiplex PCR, the repertoire was profiled, and TCRdb retains in-frame clones only, with some absent. The sample yields more than 2 million clones, approximately 95% seen once. Points on this clone: Its antigen is as yet unknown.

The receptor was isolated from a man in his late teens or twenties in good health. The sample taken for sequencing was naive CD4+ T cells sorted from blood. Sample subset: CD45RA+ positively selected. The V gene is TRBV29-1, the J gene TRBJ2-5; 11 nucleotides align to TRBD1. The CDR3 here is CSVAPHPGTGGETQYF. DNA for the CDR3: TGCAGCGTTGCTCCTCACCCCGGGACAGGGGGAGAGACCCAGTACTTC.